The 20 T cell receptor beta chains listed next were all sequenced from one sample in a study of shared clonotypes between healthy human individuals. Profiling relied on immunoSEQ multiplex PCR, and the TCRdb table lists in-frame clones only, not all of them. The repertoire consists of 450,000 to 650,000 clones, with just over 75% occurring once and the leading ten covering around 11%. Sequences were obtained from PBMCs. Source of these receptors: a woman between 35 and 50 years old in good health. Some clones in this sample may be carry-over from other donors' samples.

The chain's CDR3 is CASSFGQGSYNEQFF. The DNA of the CDR3 is TGTGCCAGCAGCTTTGGGCAGGGGTCCTACAATGAGCAGTTCTTC. This chain connects TRBV5-5 to TRBJ2-1, with D possibly being TRBD1 (6 bases). The V and J ends lost 2 bases and 1 base respectively, with 10 bases between them. The CDR3 sequence is 15 residues long. Germline CDR1 SGHKS, CDR2 YYEKEE (reference sequence).

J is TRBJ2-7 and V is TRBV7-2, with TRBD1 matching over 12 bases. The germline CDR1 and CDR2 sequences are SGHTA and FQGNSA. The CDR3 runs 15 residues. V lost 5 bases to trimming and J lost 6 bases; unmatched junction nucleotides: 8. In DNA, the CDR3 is TGTGCCAGCAGCCAGCAGGGGACAGGGGGCCTCGAGCAGTACTTC. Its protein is CASSQQGTGGLEQYF.

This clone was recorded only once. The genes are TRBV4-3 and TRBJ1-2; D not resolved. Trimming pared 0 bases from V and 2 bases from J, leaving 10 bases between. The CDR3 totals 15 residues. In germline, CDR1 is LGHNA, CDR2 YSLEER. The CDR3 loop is CASSQDRAENYGYTF. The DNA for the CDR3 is TGCGCCAGCAGCCAAGATCGGGCAGAAAACTATGGCTACACCTTC.

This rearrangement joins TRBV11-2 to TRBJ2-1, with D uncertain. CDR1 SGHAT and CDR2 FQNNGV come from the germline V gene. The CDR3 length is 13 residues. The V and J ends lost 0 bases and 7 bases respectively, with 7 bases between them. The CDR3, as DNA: TGTGCCAGCAGCTTAGAAAGCTGGAATGAGCAGTTCTTC. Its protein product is CASSLESWNEQFF. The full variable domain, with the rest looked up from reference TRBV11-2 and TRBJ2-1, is EAGVAQSPRYKIIEKRQSVAFWCNPISGHATLYWYQQILGQGPKLLIQFQNNGVVDDSQLPKDRFSAERLKGVDSTLKIQPAKLEDSAVYLCASSLESWNEQFFGPGTRLTVL.

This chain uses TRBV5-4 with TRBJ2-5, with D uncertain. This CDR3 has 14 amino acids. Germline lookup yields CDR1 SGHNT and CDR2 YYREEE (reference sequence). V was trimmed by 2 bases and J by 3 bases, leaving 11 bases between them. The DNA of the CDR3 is TGTGCCAGCAGCTTAGGCGCGGCCAAAGAGACCCAGTACTTC. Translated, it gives CASSLGAAKETQYF.

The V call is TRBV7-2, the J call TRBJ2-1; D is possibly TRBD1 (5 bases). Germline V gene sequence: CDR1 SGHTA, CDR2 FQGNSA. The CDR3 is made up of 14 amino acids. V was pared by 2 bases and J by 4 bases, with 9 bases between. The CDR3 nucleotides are TGTGCCAGCAGCTTATGGGGCCCGTACAATGAGCAGTTCTTC. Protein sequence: CASSLWGPYNEQFF.

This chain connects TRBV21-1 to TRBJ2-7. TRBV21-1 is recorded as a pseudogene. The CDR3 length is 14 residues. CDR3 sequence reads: CASSKEGSSYEQYF. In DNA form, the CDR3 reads TGTGCCAGCAGCAAAGAGGGAAGCTCCTACGAGCAGTACTTC.

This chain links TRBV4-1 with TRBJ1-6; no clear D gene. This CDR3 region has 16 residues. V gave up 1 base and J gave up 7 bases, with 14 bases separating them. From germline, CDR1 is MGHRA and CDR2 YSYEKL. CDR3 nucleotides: TGCGCCAGCAGCCAAGGGACTTTTACCCCAAATTCACCCCTCCACTTT. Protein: CASSQGTFTPNSPLHF.

DNA for the CDR3: TGTGCCAGCAGTGAATTGGTGGTGACAGGTGGGCAGCCCCAGCATTTT. As protein: CASSELVVTGGQPQHF. This chain uses TRBV2 with TRBJ1-5, with TRBD1 as a possible D gene (6 bases). This CDR3 spans 16 amino acids. The germline V and J ends were trimmed by 2 bases and 7 bases, with 18 bases remaining between them. Per germline, CDR1 SNHLY and CDR2 FYNNEI.

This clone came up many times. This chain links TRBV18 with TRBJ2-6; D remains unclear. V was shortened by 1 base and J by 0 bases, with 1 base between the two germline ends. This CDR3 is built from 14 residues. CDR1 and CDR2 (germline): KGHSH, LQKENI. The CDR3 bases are TGTGCCAGCTCACCACGCTCTGGGGCCAACGTCCTGACTTTC. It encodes CASSPRSGANVLTF.

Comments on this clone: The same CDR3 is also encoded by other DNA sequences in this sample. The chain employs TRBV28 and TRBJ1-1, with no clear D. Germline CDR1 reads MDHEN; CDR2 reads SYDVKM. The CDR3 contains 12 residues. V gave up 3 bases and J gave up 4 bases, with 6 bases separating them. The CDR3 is CASSLGFTEAFF. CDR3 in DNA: TGTGCCAGCAGTTTGGGGTTCACTGAAGCTTTCTTT.

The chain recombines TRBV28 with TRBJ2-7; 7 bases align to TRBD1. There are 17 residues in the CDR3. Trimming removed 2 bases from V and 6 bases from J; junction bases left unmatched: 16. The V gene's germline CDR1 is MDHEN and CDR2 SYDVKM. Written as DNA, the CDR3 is TGTGCCAGCAGTTTACCCCTACGACAGGGTAGAGAAGTCGAGCAGTACTTC. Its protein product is CASSLPLRQGREVEQYF.

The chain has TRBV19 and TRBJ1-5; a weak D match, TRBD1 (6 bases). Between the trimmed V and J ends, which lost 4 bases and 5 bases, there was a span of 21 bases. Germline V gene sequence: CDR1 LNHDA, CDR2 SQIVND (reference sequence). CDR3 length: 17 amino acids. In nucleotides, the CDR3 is TGTGCCAGTAGTAGTAACAGGGCCTCTTACGTAGATCAGCCCCAGCATTTT. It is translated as CASSSNRASYVDQPQHF.

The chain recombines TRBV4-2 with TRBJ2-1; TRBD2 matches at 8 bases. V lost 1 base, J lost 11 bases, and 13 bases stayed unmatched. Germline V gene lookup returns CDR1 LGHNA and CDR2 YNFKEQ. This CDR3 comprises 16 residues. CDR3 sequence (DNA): TGTGCCAGCAGCCAAGGTGGTACTAGCGGCCACAGTCAGCAGTTCTTC. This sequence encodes CASSQGGTSGHSQQFF.

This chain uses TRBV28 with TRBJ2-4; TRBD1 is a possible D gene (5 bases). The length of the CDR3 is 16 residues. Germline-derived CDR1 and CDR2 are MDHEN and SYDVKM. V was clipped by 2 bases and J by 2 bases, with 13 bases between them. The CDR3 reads CASSLIAGLSKNIQYF. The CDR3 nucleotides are TGTGCCAGCAGTTTAATCGCAGGGTTATCCAAAAACATTCAGTACTTC.

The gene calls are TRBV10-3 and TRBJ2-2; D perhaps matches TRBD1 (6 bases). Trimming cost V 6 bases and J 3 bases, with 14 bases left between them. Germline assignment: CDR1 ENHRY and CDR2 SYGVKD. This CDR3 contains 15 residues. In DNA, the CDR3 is TGTGCCATCAGGTCAGGGGTCCCCGACACCGGGGAGCTGTTTTTT. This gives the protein CAIRSGVPDTGELFF.

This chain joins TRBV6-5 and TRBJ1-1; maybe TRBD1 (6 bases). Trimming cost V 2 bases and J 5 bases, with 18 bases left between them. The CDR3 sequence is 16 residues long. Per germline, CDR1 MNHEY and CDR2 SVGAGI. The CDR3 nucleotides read TGTGCCAGCAGTTACGAACGTCCCTACAGGGAGACTGAAGCTTTCTTT. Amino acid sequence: CASSYERPYRETEAFF.

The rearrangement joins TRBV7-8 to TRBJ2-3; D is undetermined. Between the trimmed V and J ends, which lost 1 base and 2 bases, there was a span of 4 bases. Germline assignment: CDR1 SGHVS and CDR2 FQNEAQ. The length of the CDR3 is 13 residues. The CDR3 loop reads CASSLEYTDTQYF. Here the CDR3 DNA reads TGTGCCAGCAGCTTAGAGTACACAGATACGCAGTATTTT. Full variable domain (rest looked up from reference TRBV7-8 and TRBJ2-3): GAGVSQSPRYKVAKRGQDVALRCDPISGHVSLFWYQQALGQGPEFLTYFQNEAQLDKSGLPSDRFFAERPEGSVSTLKIQRTQQEDSAVYLCASSLEYTDTQYFGPGTRLTVL.

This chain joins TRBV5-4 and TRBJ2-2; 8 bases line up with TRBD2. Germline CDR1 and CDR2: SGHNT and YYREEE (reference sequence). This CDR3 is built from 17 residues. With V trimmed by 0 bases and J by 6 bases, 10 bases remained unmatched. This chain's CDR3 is CASSLAGRSGRPGELFF. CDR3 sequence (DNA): TGTGCCAGCAGCTTGGCCGGTAGAAGCGGGAGACCCGGGGAGCTGTTTTTT.

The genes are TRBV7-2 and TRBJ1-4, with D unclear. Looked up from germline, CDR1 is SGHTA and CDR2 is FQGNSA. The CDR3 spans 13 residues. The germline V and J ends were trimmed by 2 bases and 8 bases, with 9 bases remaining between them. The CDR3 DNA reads TGTGCCAGCAGCTTACGGGCCCAGGAAAAACTGTTTTTT. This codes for CASSLRAQEKLFF.